This T cell receptor beta chain derives from a study of cytomegalovirus exposure and HLA in healthy donors (dated by TCRdb to 2017 to 2019). In the study overall: An earlier analysis of approximately 550 of the donors reported 250 to 350 Gb of sequence data and some 120 million unique TCR beta sequences from about 179 million T cells. Roughly 320 gigabases of sequencing data and around 85 million unique TCR sequences made up an early release that covered several hundred HLA-typed donors. The genetic ancestry cluster associated with self-reported Caucasian donors included 81% of the 300 to 450 genotyped donors. The study aimed to test whether signatures of past pathogen exposure could be identified by cataloging public T cell receptors. The study profiled the T cell repertoires of 500 to 800 subjects by immunosequencing and related them to cytomegalovirus serostatus. Besides the first cohort of 500 to 700 subjects, a separate validation cohort made up of roughly 130 different subjects was used. High-throughput TCR immunosequencing, statistical association of individual TCRs with disease status, and machine learning were combined to predict cytomegalovirus infection status. In a later analysis, previously published TCR beta repertoires from 550 to 750 donors were re-analyzed and high-resolution HLA genotyping was added so that TCR occurrence patterns could be studied. The later analysis used no new phenotypic data to find candidate immune exposures, relying instead on TCR beta sequences and their occurrence across donors. To decide whether each TCR beta V gene segment behaved as functional or pseudogenic, an earlier analysis of 587 of the donors relied on high-throughput TCR beta sequencing. Donor age, sex, ethnicity and CMV serostatus were compiled together with the repertoire data. In a later genetic analysis, genome-wide SNP genotypes for about three fifths of the roughly 670 donors were used, and that subset was treated as a discovery cohort. Every repertoire in the discovery cohort had been generated on one and the same sequencing platform. Both class I and class II loci were covered by HLA typing, at four-digit resolution. Typing coverage varied by locus: roughly 629-640 donors for A, B, C, DRB1 and DQB1; around 560 for DQA1; about 600 for DPA1; roughly 450 for DPB1. About 5 DR-DQ haplotypes were handled as single units for association and clustering, since linkage in the cohort was strong. On average, 235,054 unique TCR beta nucleotide sequences were sequenced per donor among a few hundred genotyped donors of the cohort, with roughly 19% of those sequences being non-productive. Results the study describes overall, beyond this receptor: In a later genetic analysis, fewer N-insertions in productive TCRs were reported among donors in an Asian-associated ancestry cluster than the roughly 700-donor mean. A later analysis found that HLA-associated TCR beta chains were more clonally expanded and had lower generation probabilities than equally common non-associated chains. The sequencing pipeline was judged likely to have produced a cluster of highly shared sequence variants as a technical artifact. A few of the identified cytomegalovirus-associated TCR beta chains were confirmed in vitro to be specific for cytomegalovirus antigens. Immune exposure information for the cohort was limited to CMV serostatus. An association between a missense DCLRE1C variant and V-gene and J-gene trimming of TCR beta chains was found in a later genetic analysis and replicated in an independent cohort. Some IMGT-functional V segments, including TRBV6-2 and TRBV6-3, could not be told apart with the 87-base-pair reads, so those segments were excluded. Linkage disequilibrium might explain the correlated functional status among segregating V segments, but an unknown experimental factor could not be ruled out. Because counts were too low, seventeen rarely observed V segments, including chromosome 9 orphons, were excluded from the earlier analysis of under 650 of the donors. The classifier was reported to diagnose cytomegalovirus status with high specificity and sensitivity in both the original cohort and the validation cohort. The authors suggested that the approach could potentially be generalized to other disease states and immunological phenotypes. Most CMV-associated TCR beta chains appeared to be HLA-restricted in a later analysis, and the HLA associations seemed to be driven largely by CMV exposure. This cohort had only TCR beta chains sequenced, and the lack of alpha or paired-chain data limited which features could be detected. When HLA alleles, especially DR and DQ, strongly co-occurred, attributing TCR associations to individual alleles was difficult. The presence/absence analyses assumed that sequencing depth was roughly uniform across donors, and that assumption may not be true. Across donors, most TCR sequences were observed very rarely, whereas some public TCRs were present in many individuals. In a later analysis, the rate of TCR association differed among HLA loci, with DRB1 alleles having the most associated TCRs and HLA-C alleles having the fewest. Because HLA typing was missing for some donors at each locus, association tests included only the typed subset. A total of roughly 160 TCR beta chains were listed by the study as associated with cytomegalovirus. At a false discovery rate of 0.05, a later analysis linked under 20,000 TCR beta sequences to specific HLA alleles. In an earlier analysis of about 540 of the donors, most TCR beta V segments were observed in productive rearrangements about 90% or about 30% of the time, broadly matching IMGT annotations. A further reported finding was that TCR beta sequences accurately predicted the HLA-A and HLA-B alleles for most subjects in the first cohort. Several of the top co-occurrence clusters appeared to be linked to parvovirus B19, influenza, CMV and Epstein-Barr virus, according to a later analysis.

From the cysteine through the phenylalanine, the CDR3 covers 15 amino acids. Only the CDR3 DNA stays, 45 bases, in frame from base 1. The junction carries 10 bases between V and J, which are trimmed by 0 bases and 5 bases respectively. CDR1 MNHEY and CDR2 SVGAGI were looked up in the germline V gene. Only a few counts were recorded for this clone. It has no known antigen specificity. Base qualities are not provided; no much larger clone lies one nucleotide away. Library preparation used the immunoSEQ multiplex PCR assay. For the multiplex PCR, a mixture combining 60 forward primers for TCR Vbeta segments and 13 reverse primers for TCR Jbeta segments was used. The CDR3 region of rearranged TCR beta genes was amplified from genomic DNA with a multiplex PCR assay. Amplified TCR beta libraries were sequenced as 87-base-pair reads on the Illumina HiSeq System. The study's processing was this. Across the roughly 700 repertoires, a later analysis counted about 81 million unique TCR beta chains, approximately 12 million of which were shared by at least two donors. Raw reads were error-corrected and collapsed into unique sequences by a nearest-neighbor algorithm in which closely related sequences were merged to remove PCR and sequencing errors. V, D and J gene segments were assigned by aligning CDR3 sequences to IMGT reference sequences. Each retained sequence needed at least a six-nucleotide match to both a V gene segment and a J gene segment. A rearrangement counted as productive if the CDR3 had no stop codons and remained in frame with V and J, and every other rearrangement counted as non-productive. CDR3 was defined by IMGT convention, running from the second conserved V-encoded cysteine to the conserved J-encoded phenylalanine. The earlier analysis of 500 to 650 of the donors excluded any sequence lacking an unambiguous match to a single V gene segment. In an earlier analysis of around 600 of the donors, V segments were called functional above 56.7% productive rearrangements and were called segregating when the between-donor standard deviation exceeded 5%. A statistical classification framework was built for diagnosing cytomegalovirus status from the catalog of TCR beta chain sequences. In a later analysis, V and J genes were assigned by comparing TCR nucleotide sequences against IMGT/GENE-DB human TR gene sequences. Using the TCRdist pipeline, a later analysis assigned CDR3 sequences along with most-parsimonious VDJ recombination scenarios. In a later analysis, each TCR beta chain was defined by its CDR3 amino acid sequence together with its V-gene family, and reads lacking a unique V-gene family were excluded. A later analysis removed 592 highly shared, low-generation-probability nucleotide sequences to deal with suspected cross-contamination and a sequencing artifact. For each public chain, a later analysis derived a clonal expansion index from normalized ranks of inferred template counts within each repertoire. A later analysis computed generation probabilities with a VDJ recombination model fitted to out-of-frame rearrangements, and checked the results against IGoR. Hypergeometric tests were used in a later analysis to score TCR-TCR, TCR-HLA and TCR-CMV co-occurrence, with a repertoire-size bias correction applied to the TCR pairs. To estimate false discovery rates, a later analysis permuted the HLA or CMV assignments 20 times. In a later analysis, co-occurring TCRs were grouped with DBSCAN, and TCRdist sequence similarity was added when clustering was performed within HLA-allele-positive subsets. Co-occurrence clustering excluded repertoires with fewer than 30,000 or more than 120,000 public chains, plus five with anomalous nucleotide sharing. Drawn from immuneACCESS, this table holds only the in-frame rearrangements with V and J called that TCRdb kept. Clones are partly lost; checked studies trace under half to an unresolved V gene and leave the rest unexplained. For V, J and clone size, that table is used; D and trimming come from the DNA. This sample holds roughly 140,000 clones; 80% were observed only once. The ten most abundant clones make up 2% to 2.5% of the sample.

The cohort consisted of 666 healthy bone marrow donors. All cohort members were sampled while nominally healthy, although unrecorded immune exposures were likely present. The donor was CMV seronegative and belonged to the group of 352 seronegative cohort members. Each donor provided a peripheral blood sample, and peripheral blood mononuclear cells were used for TCR beta sequencing. The Qiagen DNeasy Blood Extraction Kit was used to extract genomic DNA from the blood cell samples. The specimen was PBMCs. The chain is encoded by TRBV6-5 joined to TRBJ2-2; TRBD2 is possibly the D segment (5 matching bases). The receptor's source is a man aged 30-40 years in good health and CMV-seronegative. The encoded CDR3 is CASSYSSGVTGELFF. The DNA is as follows: TGTGCCAGCAGTTACTCATCCGGGGTGACCGGGGAGCTGTTTTTT.